This record looks at one TCR beta chain sequence and its context. Authors' analysis steps: It was from reference gene primer amplification that nucleated cell counts were estimated. Profiled with immunoSEQ multiplex PCR; TCRdb holds only in-frame clones, not every one. V, J and clone size are taken as reported in that table, and D and trimming were inferred from the DNA itself. The repertoire consists of about 19,000 clones, with roughly 90% occurring once and the leading ten covering 11%. These data belong to a study of blood T cell repertoires in COVID-19. Across the study: Whether acute or convalescent, the COVID-19 samples came from the United States, Italy and Spain. Sample material is recorded as cDNA or gDNA derived from T cells, B-cell-depleted T cells, or PBMCs.

CDR3 size: 13 residues. Germline V gene data show CDR1 as LNHDA and CDR2 as SQIVND (reference sequence). The V end was cut by 5 bases, the J end by 6 bases, with 11 bases between. The rearrangement joins TRBV19 to TRBJ1-5; D is unclear. The TCR comes from a human donor in a cohort sampled during active COVID-19. The sample comprised peripheral blood. This chain's CDR3 is CASSPIAGQPQHF. CDR3 sequence (DNA): TGTGCCAGTAGTCCTATAGCTGGTCAGCCCCAGCATTTT.